This is a list of T cell receptor beta chains from one sample in a study of cytotoxic CD8 clonotypes in ibrutinib-treated CLL. Sequencing used immunoSEQ multiplex PCR; TCRdb keeps in-frame clones, though not all of them. The repertoire holds about 27,000 clones, with over 55% as singletons. Sequences were derived from PBMCs, sampled after 24 months of ibrutinib treatment. The source of these receptors is a human donor with chronic lymphocytic leukemia. CDR3s include the opening cysteine and the closing phenylalanine or tryptophan. D genes are given only for firm matches. Part of the rows lack a size; the others show once, few, many or a class for expanded clones.

cdr3_aa cdr3_nt d_call v_call clone_size j_call
CASSLILLTEQYF TGTGCCAGCAGTTTAATCCTTCTGACCGAGCAGTACTTC . TRBV28 . TRBJ2-7
CASRVAASYNEQFF TGTGCCAGTCGTGTTGCGGCATCCTACAATGAGCAGTTCTTC . TRBV2 . TRBJ2-1
CASSPSYEQYF TGTGCCAGCTCTCCTTCCTACGAGCAGTACTTC . TRBV7-9 . TRBJ2-7
CASRKTGGGNTIYF TGTGCCAGCAGAAAGACAGGGGGGGGAAACACCATATATTTT TRBD1 TRBV7-2 . TRBJ1-3
CASSVKQGEAFF TGTGCCAGCAGCGTAAAACAGGGAGAAGCTTTCTTT . TRBV9 . TRBJ1-1
CASSELGGSTRNTIYF TGTGCCAGCAGTGAATTGGGTGGTAGTACCAGAAACACCATATATTTT . TRBV6-1 . TRBJ1-3
CSVAKGTSGTDTQYF TGCAGCGTTGCAAAGGGGACTAGCGGCACAGATACGCAGTATTTT TRBD2 TRBV29-1 . TRBJ2-3
CASSAGIEQFF TGTGCCAGCAGTGCCGGGATAGAGCAGTTCTTC . TRBV6-1 . TRBJ2-1
CASSFQGHAYEQYF TGTGCCAGCAGTTTTCAAGGACATGCCTACGAGCAGTACTTC . TRBV6-5 . TRBJ2-7
CASSLSSRTDTQYF TGTGCCAGCAGCTTATCGAGCCGCACAGATACGCAGTATTTT . TRBV7-3 . TRBJ2-3
CASSHRQGAVNTEAFF TGCGCCAGCAGCCACCGACAGGGGGCCGTGAACACTGAAGCTTTCTTT TRBD1 TRBV4-1 . TRBJ1-1
CASSLQGSNYGYTF TGCGCCAGCAGCTTGCAGGGAAGCAACTATGGCTACACCTTC . TRBV5-1 few TRBJ1-2
CASSYPNSRGYTF TGTGCCAGCAGTTATCCCAACAGTCGGGGCTACACCTTC . TRBV28 . TRBJ1-2
CASSLDRGYSPLHF TGTGCCAGCAGCTTAGACAGGGGTTATTCACCCCTCCACTTT TRBD1 TRBV5-6 . TRBJ1-6
CASSLESASGGASDEQFF TGTGCCAGCAGCTTAGAGTCGGCGAGCGGGGGGGCCTCGGATGAGCAGTTCTTC TRBD2 TRBV7-2 . TRBJ2-1
CAWSLNTGGFSHEQFF TGTGCCTGGAGTTTAAATACAGGGGGGTTTAGTCATGAGCAGTTCTTC TRBD1 TRBV30 once TRBJ2-1
CASSLIPFEQFF TGTGCCAGCAGCTTAATCCCATTTGAGCAGTTCTTC . TRBV7-2 . TRBJ2-1
CASSFGQGMGNEQFF TGTGCCAGCAGCTTCGGACAGGGCATGGGCAATGAGCAGTTCTTC TRBD1 TRBV13 . TRBJ2-1
CAWQIQGLKGYGYTF TGTGCCTGGCAAATACAGGGCCTCAAAGGCTATGGCTACACCTTC . TRBV30 . TRBJ1-2
CASSGWGGDPEAFF TGTGCCAGCAGTGGGTGGGGAGGGGACCCTGAAGCTTTCTTT . TRBV2 many TRBJ1-1
CASRRGVYNEQFF TGTGCCAGCAGGAGGGGGGTTTACAATGAGCAGTTCTTC . TRBV25-1 . TRBJ2-1
CASSEFTGDGTDTQYF TGTGCCAGCAGTGAATTTACAGGGGATGGCACAGATACGCAGTATTTT TRBD1 TRBV25-1 . TRBJ2-3
CAWSPNTVGEQYF TGTGCCTGGAGTCCGAACACGGTAGGAGAGCAGTACTTC . TRBV30 . TRBJ2-7
CASSRTFHPAYEQYF TGTGCCAGCAGTCGCACTTTCCACCCAGCCTACGAGCAGTACTTC . TRBV27 . TRBJ2-7
CAWMSGGQSTDTQYF TGTGCCTGGATGTCGGGGGGGCAAAGCACAGATACGCAGTATTTT TRBD2 TRBV30 . TRBJ2-3
CSCRGDEQFF TGCAGCTGTCGCGGGGATGAGCAGTTCTTC . TRBV29-1 . TRBJ2-1
CSGDRGGTGELFF TGCAGCGGTGACAGGGGTGGAACCGGGGAGCTGTTTTTT TRBD1 TRBV29-1 . TRBJ2-2
CASSGWGEDTEAFF TGTGCCAGTAGTGGCTGGGGTGAGGACACTGAAGCTTTCTTT . TRBV19 . TRBJ1-1
CASTRSGTGYNEQFF TGTGCCAGCACTCGTTCGGGGACAGGGTACAATGAGCAGTTCTTC TRBD1 TRBV6-5 . TRBJ2-1
CASSYKGGTTEAFF TGTGCCAGCAGTTACAAGGGGGGGACGACTGAAGCTTTCTTT . TRBV6-5 . TRBJ1-1
CASKTESYEQYF TGTGCCAGCAAGACAGAGTCCTACGAGCAGTACTTC . TRBV25-1 . TRBJ2-7
CASSLGSVGNEQFF TGTGCCAGCAGCTTAGGCAGCGTGGGGAATGAGCAGTTCTTC . TRBV7-6 . TRBJ2-1